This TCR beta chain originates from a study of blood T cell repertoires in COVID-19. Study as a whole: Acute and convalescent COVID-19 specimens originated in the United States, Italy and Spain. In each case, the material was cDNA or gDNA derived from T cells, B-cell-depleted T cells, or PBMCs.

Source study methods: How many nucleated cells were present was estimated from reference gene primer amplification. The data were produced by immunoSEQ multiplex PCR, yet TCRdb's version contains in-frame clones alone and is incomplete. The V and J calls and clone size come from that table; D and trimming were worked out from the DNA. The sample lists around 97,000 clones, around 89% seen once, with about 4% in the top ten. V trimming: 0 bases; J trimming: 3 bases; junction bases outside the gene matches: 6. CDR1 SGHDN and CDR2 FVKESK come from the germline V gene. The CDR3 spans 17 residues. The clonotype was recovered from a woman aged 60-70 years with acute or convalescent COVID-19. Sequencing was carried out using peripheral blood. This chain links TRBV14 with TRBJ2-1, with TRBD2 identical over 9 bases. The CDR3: CASSQDFGAGGYNEQFF. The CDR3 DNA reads TGTGCCAGCAGCCAAGATTTCGGAGCGGGAGGCTACAATGAGCAGTTCTTC.